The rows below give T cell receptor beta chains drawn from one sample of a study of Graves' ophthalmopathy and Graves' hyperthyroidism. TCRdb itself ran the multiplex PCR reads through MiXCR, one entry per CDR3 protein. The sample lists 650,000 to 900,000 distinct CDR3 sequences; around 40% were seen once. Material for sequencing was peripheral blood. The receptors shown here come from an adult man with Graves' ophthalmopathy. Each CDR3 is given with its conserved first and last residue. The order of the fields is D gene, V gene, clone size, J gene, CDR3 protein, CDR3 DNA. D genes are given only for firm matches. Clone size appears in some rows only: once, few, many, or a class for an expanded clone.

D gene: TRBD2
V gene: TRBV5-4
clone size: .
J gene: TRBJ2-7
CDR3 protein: CASSRDSGAYEQYF
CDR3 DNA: TGTGCCAGCAGCCGGGATAGCGGGGCCTACGAGCAGTACTTC

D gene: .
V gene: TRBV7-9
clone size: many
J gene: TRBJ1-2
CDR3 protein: CASSLGRLGYGYTF
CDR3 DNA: TGTGCCAGCAGCTTAGGTCGACTAGGCTATGGCTACACCTTC

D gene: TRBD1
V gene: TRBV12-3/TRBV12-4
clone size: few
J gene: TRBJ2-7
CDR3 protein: CASSPKTGQSYEQYF
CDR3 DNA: TGTGCCAGCAGTCCCAAGACGGGACAGAGCTACGAGCAGTACTTC

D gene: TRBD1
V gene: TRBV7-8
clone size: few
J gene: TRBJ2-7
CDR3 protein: CASSQADRASYEQYF
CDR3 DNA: TGTGCCAGCAGCCAGGCGGACAGGGCCTCCTACGAGCAGTACTTC

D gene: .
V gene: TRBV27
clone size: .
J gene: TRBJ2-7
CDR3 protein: CATAVAAHSYEQYF
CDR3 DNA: TGTGCCACAGCCGTAGCGGCTCACTCCTACGAGCAGTACTTC

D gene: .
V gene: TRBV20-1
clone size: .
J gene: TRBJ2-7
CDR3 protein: CSAHSGTSPLGEQYF
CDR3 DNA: TGCAGTGCTCATAGTGGGACCTCCCCCTTGGGCGAGCAGTACTTC

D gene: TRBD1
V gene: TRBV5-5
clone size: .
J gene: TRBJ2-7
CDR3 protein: CASSTGQSDYEQYF
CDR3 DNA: TGCGCCAGCAGCACGGGACAGAGTGACTACGAGCAGTACTTC

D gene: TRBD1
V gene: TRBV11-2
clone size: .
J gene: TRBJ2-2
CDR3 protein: CASSHRTGKTGELFF
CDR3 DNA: TGTGCCAGCAGCCATAGGACAGGGAAAACCGGGGAGCTGTTTTTT

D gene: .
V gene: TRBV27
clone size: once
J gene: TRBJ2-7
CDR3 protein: CASSLSAEGQVEEQYF
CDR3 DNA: TGTGCCAGCAGTTTATCGGCGGAGGGACAAGTCGAGGAGCAGTACTTC

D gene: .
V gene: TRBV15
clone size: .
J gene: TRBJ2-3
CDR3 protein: CATSRSGSGVTDTQYF
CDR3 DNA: TGTGCCACCAGCAGATCAGGGAGCGGTGTAACAGATACGCAGTATTTT

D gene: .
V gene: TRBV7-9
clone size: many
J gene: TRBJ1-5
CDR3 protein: CASSLGPDQPQHF
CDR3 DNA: TGTGCCAGCAGCTTAGGTCCGGATCAGCCCCAGCATTTT

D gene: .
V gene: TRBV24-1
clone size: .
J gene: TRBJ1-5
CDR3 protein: CASSSRGVGNQPQHF
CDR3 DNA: TGTGCCAGCAGTTCTCGGGGGGTTGGTAATCAGCCCCAGCATTTT

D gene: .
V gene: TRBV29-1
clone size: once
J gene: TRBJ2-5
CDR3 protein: CSGGGPRETQYF
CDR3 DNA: TGCAGCGGGGGGGGGCCCCGGGAGACCCAGTACTTC

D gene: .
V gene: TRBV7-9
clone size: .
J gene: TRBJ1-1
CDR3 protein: CASRAEGRTEAFF
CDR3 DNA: TGTGCCAGCAGGGCAGAAGGGAGGACTGAAGCTTTCTTT

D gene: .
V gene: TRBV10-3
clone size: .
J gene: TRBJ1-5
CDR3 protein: CASSHSTGQPQHF
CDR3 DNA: TGTGCCAGCAGCCACAGTACGGGTCAGCCCCAGCATTTT

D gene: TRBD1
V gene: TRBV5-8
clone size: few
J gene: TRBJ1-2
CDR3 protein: CASSLPTGSHYGYTF
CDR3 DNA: TGTGCCAGCAGCTTGCCGACAGGGAGCCACTATGGCTACACCTTC

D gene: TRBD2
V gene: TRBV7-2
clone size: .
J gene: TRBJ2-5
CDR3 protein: CASSFAEREGSRETQYF
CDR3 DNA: TGTGCCAGCAGCTTCGCAGAGCGGGAGGGGTCCCGAGAGACCCAGTACTTC

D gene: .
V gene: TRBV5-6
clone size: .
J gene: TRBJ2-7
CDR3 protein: CASSSLLGATYEQYF
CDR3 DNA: TGTGCCAGCAGTAGCCTCTTAGGGGCTACCTACGAGCAGTACTTC

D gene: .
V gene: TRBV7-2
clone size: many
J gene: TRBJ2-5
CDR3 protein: CASSLAGFRETQYF
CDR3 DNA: TGTGCCAGCAGCTTGGCAGGGTTTCGCGAGACCCAGTACTTC

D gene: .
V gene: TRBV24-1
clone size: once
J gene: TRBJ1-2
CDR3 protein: CATSSRGGRGDYGYTF
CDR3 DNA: TGTGCCACCAGTTCCCGTGGTGGCAGGGGTGACTATGGCTACACCTTC

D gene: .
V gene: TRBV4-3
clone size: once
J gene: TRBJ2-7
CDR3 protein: CASSQEVGLAYEQYF
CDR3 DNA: TGCGCCAGCAGCCAAGAGGTCGGACTTGCCTACGAGCAGTACTTC

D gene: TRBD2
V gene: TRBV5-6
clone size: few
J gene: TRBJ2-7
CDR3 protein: CASSGGLAGANYEQYF
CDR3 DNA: TGTGCCAGCAGCGGGGGACTAGCGGGGGCTAATTACGAGCAGTACTTC

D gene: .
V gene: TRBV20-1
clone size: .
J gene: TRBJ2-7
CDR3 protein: CSARGPLSSYEQYF
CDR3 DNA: TGCAGTGCTAGAGGCCCGCTCTCCTCCTACGAGCAGTACTTC

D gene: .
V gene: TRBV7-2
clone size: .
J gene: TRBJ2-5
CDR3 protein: CASSPTADEETQYF
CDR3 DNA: TGTGCCAGCAGTCCAACGGCCGATGAAGAGACCCAGTACTTC

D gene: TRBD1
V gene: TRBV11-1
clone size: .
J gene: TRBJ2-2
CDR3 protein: CAADRGYTGELFF
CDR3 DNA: TGTGCTGCGGACAGGGGGTACACCGGGGAGCTGTTTTTT

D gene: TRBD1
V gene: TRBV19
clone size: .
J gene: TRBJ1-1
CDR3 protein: CASTPGQRNTEAFF
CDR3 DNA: TGTGCCAGTACCCCGGGACAGAGGAACACTGAAGCTTTCTTT

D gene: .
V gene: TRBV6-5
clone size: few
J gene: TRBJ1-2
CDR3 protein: CASAGGNYGYTF
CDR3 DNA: TGTGCCAGCGCCGGGGGAAACTATGGCTACACCTTC

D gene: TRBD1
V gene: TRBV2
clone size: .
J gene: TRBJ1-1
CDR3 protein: CASSSPTGGRLEAFF
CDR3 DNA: TGTGCCAGCAGTTCGCCCACAGGGGGCAGGCTTGAAGCTTTCTTT

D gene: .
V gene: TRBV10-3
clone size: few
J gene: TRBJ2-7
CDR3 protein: CATTRPSDAYEQYF
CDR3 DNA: TGTGCCACGACGAGACCTAGTGACGCATACGAGCAGTACTTC

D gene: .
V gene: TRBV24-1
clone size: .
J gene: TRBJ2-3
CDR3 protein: CATSQFPAADTQYF
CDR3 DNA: TGTGCCACCAGCCAGTTTCCCGCTGCAGATACACAGTATTTT

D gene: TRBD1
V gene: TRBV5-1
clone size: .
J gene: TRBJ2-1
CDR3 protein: CASSAGQGARNEQFF
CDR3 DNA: TGCGCCAGCAGCGCGGGACAGGGGGCTCGCAATGAGCAGTTCTTC

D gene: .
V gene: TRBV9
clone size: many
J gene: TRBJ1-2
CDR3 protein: CASSVENGGYGYTF
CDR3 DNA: TGTGCCAGCAGCGTAGAGAATGGCGGATATGGCTACACCTTC

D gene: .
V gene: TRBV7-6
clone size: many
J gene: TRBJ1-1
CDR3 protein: CASSLGFSGTEAFF
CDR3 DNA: TGTGCCAGCAGCTTAGGTTTCAGCGGCACTGAAGCTTTCTTT

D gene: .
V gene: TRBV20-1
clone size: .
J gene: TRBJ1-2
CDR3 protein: CSARTGTLRGYGYTF
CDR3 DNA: TGCAGTGCTAGAACAGGAACGTTACGGGGCTATGGCTACACCTTC

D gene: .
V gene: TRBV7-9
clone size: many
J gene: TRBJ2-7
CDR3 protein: CASSINRQSF
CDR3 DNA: TGTGCCAGCAGCATTAACAGGCAGAGTTTC

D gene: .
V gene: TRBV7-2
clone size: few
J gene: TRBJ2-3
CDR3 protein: CASSLGQGERGMNF
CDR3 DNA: TGTGCCAGCAGCTTAGGGCAGGGGGAGCGGGGCATGAATTTT

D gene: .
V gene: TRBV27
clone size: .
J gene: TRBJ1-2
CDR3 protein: CASSLVVGGGYTF
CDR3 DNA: TGTGCCAGCAGTTTAGTCGTAGGAGGTGGCTACACCTTC

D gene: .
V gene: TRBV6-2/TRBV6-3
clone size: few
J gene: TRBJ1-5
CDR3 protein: CASGNGRTNQPQHF
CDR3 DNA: TGTGCCAGCGGAAACGGCAGGACCAATCAGCCCCAGCATTTT

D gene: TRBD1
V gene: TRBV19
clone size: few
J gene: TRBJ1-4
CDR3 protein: CASSLNAGRGREKLFF
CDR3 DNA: TGTGCCAGTAGCCTCAACGCCGGCAGGGGGCGAGAAAAACTGTTTTTT

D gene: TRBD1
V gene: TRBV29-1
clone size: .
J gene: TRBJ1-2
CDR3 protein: CSVGGQGVQGYTF
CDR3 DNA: TGCAGCGTTGGCGGACAGGGGGTACAGGGCTACACCTTC

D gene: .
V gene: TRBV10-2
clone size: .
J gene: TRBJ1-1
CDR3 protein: CASVGAGFTEAFF
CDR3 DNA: TGCGCCAGCGTGGGGGCTGGGTTCACTGAAGCTTTCTTT

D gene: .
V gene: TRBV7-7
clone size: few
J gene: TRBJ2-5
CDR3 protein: CASSRMPQETQYF
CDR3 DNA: TGTGCCAGCAGCCGTATGCCCCAAGAGACCCAGTACTTC

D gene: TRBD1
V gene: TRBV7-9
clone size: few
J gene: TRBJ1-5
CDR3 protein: CASSQAGTGNQPQHF
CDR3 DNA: TGTGCCAGCAGCCAGGCCGGGACAGGCAATCAGCCCCAGCATTTT

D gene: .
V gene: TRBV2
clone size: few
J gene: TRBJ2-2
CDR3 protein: CASSETPGSTGELFF
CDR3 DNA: TGTGCCAGCAGTGAAACCCCAGGCTCCACCGGGGAGCTGTTTTTT

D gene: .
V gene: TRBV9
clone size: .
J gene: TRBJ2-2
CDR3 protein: CASSLGGGPSGGELFF
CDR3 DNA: TGTGCCAGCAGCTTGGGCGGGGGCCCCTCCGGCGGGGAGCTGTTTTTT

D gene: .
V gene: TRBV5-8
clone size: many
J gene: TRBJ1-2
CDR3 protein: CASTPDPNYGYTF
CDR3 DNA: TGTGCCAGCACTCCGGACCCTAACTATGGCTACACCTTC

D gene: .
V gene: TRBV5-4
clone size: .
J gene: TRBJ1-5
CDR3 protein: CASRRSQHF
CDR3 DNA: TGTGCCAGCAGACGGTCCCAGCATTTT

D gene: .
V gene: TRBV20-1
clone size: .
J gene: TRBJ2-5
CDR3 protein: CSATQGGPGTQYF
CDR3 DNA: TGCAGTGCAACCCAGGGGGGTCCCGGGACTCAGTACTTC

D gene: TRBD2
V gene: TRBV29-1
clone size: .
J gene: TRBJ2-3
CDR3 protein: CSVDGGQRGSTDTQYF
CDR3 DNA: TGCAGCGTTGATGGGGGTCAGCGGGGCTCGACAGATACACAGTATTTT

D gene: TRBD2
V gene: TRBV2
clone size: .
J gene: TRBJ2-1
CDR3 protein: CASSALAGVGNEQFF
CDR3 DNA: TGTGCCAGCAGTGCCCTAGCGGGAGTTGGAAATGAGCAGTTCTTC

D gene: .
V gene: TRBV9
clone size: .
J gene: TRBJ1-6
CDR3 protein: CASSLKAENSPLHF
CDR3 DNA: TGTGCCAGCAGCTTAAAAGCGGAGAATTCACCCCTCCACTTT

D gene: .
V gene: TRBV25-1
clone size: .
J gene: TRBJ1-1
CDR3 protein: CAWSLSILGAFF
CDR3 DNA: TGTGCCTGGAGCCTGTCGATTCTTGGGGCTTTCTTT

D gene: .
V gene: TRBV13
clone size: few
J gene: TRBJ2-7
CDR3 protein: CASSSSESLAYEQYF
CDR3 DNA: TGTGCCAGCAGCTCCTCCGAGAGTCTGGCCTACGAGCAGTACTTC

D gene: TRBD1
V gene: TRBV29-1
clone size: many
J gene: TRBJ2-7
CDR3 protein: CSVEGGWTGTYEQYF
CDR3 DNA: TGCAGCGTTGAAGGGGGTTGGACAGGAACCTACGAGCAGTACTTC